These 12 T cell receptor beta chains originate from one sample sequenced in a study of blood T cell repertoires in COVID-19. Sequencing was performed with immunoSEQ multiplex PCR; in TCRdb, only in-frame clones are kept and a portion is missing. There are 150,000 or so clones in the sample; around 73% occur only once, and roughly 9% lies in the top ten. The specimen was peripheral blood. These receptors originate from a woman in her 50s with active or convalescent COVID-19.

This clone was detected only a few times. V and J are TRBV6-5 and TRBJ1-2; D may be TRBD1 (6 bases). The CDR3 is made up of 13 amino acids. V lost 6 bases and J 8 bases, leaving 16 bases between the germline ends. Looked up from germline, CDR1 is MNHEY and CDR2 is SVGAGI. The CDR3 DNA follows: TGTGCCAGCAGGGGCAACAGGGCGTTCGGCTACACCTTC. This encodes CASRGNRAFGYTF.

V is TRBV5-1 and J is TRBJ2-1, with 14 positions matching TRBD2. V gave up 4 bases and J gave up 7 bases; unmatched junction bases: 10. CDR1 SGHRS and CDR2 YFSETQ come from the germline V gene. The CDR3 length is 17 residues. The CDR3 is CASSIAGLAGGSNEQFF. The CDR3 DNA reads as TGCGCCAGCAGCATTGCAGGACTAGCGGGGGGCAGTAATGAGCAGTTCTTC.

The rearrangement uses TRBV12-1 and TRBJ2-7; the table names TRBD2, a call not compared with the DNA. TRBV12-1 is annotated as a pseudogene. The CDR3 runs 18 residues. The CDR3 here is CASSYPGTSGGTVYEQYF. DNA for the CDR3: TGTGCCAGCAGCTACCCGGGGACTAGCGGGGGGACAGTGTACGAGCAGTACTTC.

V and J are TRBV19 and TRBJ2-1; perhaps TRBD2 as D (6 bases). This CDR3 has 14 residues. The V gene's germline CDR1 is LNHDA and CDR2 SQIVND (reference sequence). Trimming removed 5 bases at V and 4 bases at J, with 12 bases between. CDR3 loop: CASSGAGRYNEQFF. In DNA, the CDR3 is TGTGCCAGTAGTGGCGCGGGGCGTTACAATGAGCAGTTCTTC.

The chain uses TRBV27 and TRBJ1-5; tentative D call: TRBD1 (5 bases). Looked up from germline, CDR1 is MNHEY and CDR2 is SMNVEV (reference sequence). Trimming removed 0 bases from V and 1 base from J, with 7 bases in between. This CDR3 has 15 residues. The CDR3 spells CASSLSAGSNQPQHF. The CDR3 region has the DNA TGTGCCAGCAGTTTATCGGCAGGGAGCAATCAGCCCCAGCATTTT.

This clone was observed a few times. This chain connects TRBV7-3 to TRBJ2-5; D is unclear. In germline, CDR1 is SGHTA, CDR2 FQGTGA. The CDR3 runs 13 residues. V lost 2 bases, J lost 2 bases, and 6 bases lay in between. CDR3 amino acids: CASSLGLQETQYF. The CDR3 nucleotides are TGTGCCAGCAGCTTAGGCCTGCAAGAGACCCAGTACTTC. Together with reference TRBV7-3 and TRBJ2-5, the CDR3 gives the full variable domain: GAGVSQTPSNKVTEKGKYVELRCDPISGHTALYWYRQSLGQGPEFLIYFQGTGAADDSGLPNDRFFAVRPEGSVSTLKIQRTERGDSAVYLCASSLGLQETQYFGPGTRLLVL.

V and J are TRBV30 and TRBJ1-2; D might be TRBD1 (6 bases). Germline CDR1 reads GTSNPN; CDR2 reads SVGIG (reference sequence). This CDR3 has 12 residues. Trimming removed 2 bases from V and 8 bases from J, with 12 bases in between. The CDR3 sequence: CAWSMGAKGYTF. The CDR3 DNA sequence: TGTGCCTGGAGTATGGGGGCGAAGGGCTACACCTTC.

The rearrangement uses TRBV28 and TRBJ1-2, with 7 positions matching TRBD1. V lost 10 bases to trimming and J lost 3 bases; unmatched junction nucleotides: 8. Germline V lookup: CDR1 MDHEN, CDR2 SYDVKM. The CDR3 runs to 13 residues. The CDR3 protein is CATLDRADYGYTF. In nucleotides, the CDR3 is TGTGCCACCTTAGACAGGGCGGACTATGGCTACACCTTC.

This chain joins TRBV28 and TRBJ2-3, with TRBD2 matching over 8 bases. The trim removed 0 bases at V and 5 bases at J, leaving 10 bases unmatched. This CDR3 contains 17 residues. CDR1 is MDHEN and CDR2 is SYDVKM in the germline V gene. CDR3 DNA: TGTGCCAGCAGTTTATGCATGCTAGCGGGTCTCATAGATACGCAGTATTTT. Its protein product is CASSLCMLAGLIDTQYF.

This clone was recorded only once. This chain links TRBV30 with TRBJ2-7, with TRBD1 matching over 10 bases. CDR1 and CDR2 (germline): GTSNPN, SVGIG (reference sequence). V trimming: 5 bases; J trimming: 6 bases; junction bases outside the gene matches: 1. This CDR3 region has 11 residues. This chain's CDR3 is CAWDRGLEQYF. The DNA of the CDR3 is TGTGCCTGGGACAGGGGGCTCGAGCAGTACTTC.

The chain has TRBV7-2 and TRBJ2-5, with a tentative D call TRBD2 (7 bases). The CDR3 covers 15 residues. CDR1 is SGHTA and CDR2 is FQGNSA in the germline V gene. Trimming cost V 4 bases and J 1 base, with 13 bases left between them. CDR3 protein: CASSSARGAQETQYF. The DNA for the CDR3 is TGTGCCAGCAGCTCCGCCCGGGGGGCCCAAGAGACCCAGTACTTC.

The CDR3, as DNA: TGTGCTAGTGGTTTGGCTCTAGCGGGGGAGCGCAATGAGCAGTTCTTC. Encoded protein: CASGLALAGERNEQFF. The chain combines TRBV12-5 with TRBJ2-1; 10 bases are a match to TRBD2. CDR3 length equals 16 residues. Trimming cost V 1 base and J 6 bases; bases outside gene matches: 6. Looked up from germline, CDR1 is LGHNT and CDR2 is FRNRAP.